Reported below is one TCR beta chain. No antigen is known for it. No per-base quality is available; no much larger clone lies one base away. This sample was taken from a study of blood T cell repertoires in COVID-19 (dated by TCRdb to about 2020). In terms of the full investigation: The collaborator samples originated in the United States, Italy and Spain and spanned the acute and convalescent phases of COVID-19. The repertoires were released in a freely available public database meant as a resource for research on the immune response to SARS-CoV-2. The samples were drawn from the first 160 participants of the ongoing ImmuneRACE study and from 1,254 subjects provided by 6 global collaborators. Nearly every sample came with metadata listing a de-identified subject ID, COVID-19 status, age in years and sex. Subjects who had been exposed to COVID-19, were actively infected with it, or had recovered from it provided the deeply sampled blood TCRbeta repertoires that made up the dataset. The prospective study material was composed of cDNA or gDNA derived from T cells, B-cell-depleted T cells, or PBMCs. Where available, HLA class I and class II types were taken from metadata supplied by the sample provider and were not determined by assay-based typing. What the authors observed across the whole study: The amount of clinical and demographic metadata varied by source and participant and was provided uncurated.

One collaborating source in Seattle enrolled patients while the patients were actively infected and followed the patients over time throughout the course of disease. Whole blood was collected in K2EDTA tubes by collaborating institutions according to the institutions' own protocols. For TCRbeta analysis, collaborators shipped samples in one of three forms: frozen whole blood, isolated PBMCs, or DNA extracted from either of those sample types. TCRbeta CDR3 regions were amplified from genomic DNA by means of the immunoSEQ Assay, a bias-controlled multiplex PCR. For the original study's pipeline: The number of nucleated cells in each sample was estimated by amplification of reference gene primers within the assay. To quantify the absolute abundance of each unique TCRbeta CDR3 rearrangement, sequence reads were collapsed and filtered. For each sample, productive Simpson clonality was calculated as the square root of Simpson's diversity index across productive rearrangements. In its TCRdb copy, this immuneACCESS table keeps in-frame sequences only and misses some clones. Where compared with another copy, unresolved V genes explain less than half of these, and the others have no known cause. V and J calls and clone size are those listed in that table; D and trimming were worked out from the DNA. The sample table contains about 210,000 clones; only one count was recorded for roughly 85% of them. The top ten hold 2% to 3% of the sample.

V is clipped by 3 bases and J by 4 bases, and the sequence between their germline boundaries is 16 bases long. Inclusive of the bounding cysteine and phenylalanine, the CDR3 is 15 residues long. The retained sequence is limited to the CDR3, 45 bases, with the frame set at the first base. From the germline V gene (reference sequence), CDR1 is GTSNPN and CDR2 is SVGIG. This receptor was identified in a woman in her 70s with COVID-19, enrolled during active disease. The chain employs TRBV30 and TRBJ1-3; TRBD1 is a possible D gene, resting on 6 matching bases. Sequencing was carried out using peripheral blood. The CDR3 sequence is CAWSTGSGAGNTIYF. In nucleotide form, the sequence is TGTGCCTGGAGCACAGGGAGCGGCGCAGGAAACACCATATATTTT.